Described below is a single T cell receptor (beta chain) sequence and its context. What it recognizes is unknown. The 5'RACE template-switching step produced TCR cDNA and added a universal primer site and UMIs. One entry per CDR3 protein, called by TCRdb with MiXCR from the 5' RACE reads. The sample lists a few hundred thousand distinct CDR3 sequences; 15% to 20% were seen once. The V gene's germline CDR1 is SGHKS and CDR2 YYEKEE (reference sequence). V lost 4 bases and J lost 4; bases outside the gene matches: 10. This CDR3 region has 17 residues. This record comes from a study of T cells after yellow fever vaccination. General study findings and limits: Most primary-vaccination clones recurred post-booster (approximately 95% CD4, roughly 87% CD8).

This sample comprised PBMCs, obtained 15 days after the yellow fever booster vaccination. V usage is TRBV5-5 and J usage is TRBJ2-1; 11 bases map to TRBD2. This sequence originates from a man in his thirties or forties who received the YFV17D yellow fever vaccine. The CDR3, as DNA: TGTGCCAGCAGCCTTCAACTACGACTAGCGGGATACAATGAGCAGTTCTTC. Protein: CASSLQLRLAGYNEQFF.